Below, 27 T cell receptor beta chains from the same sample are listed, as sequenced in a study of T cells in localized non-small cell lung cancer. Assay: immunoSEQ multiplex PCR; the TCRdb copy retains only in-frame clones and omits some. This table holds 40,000 to 55,000 clones, around 81% found once. This sample comprised peripheral blood mononuclear cells, obtained before any cancer treatment. The receptors were sampled from a man aged 40 to 70 with stage III lung adenocarcinoma.

On this clone itself: The same CDR3 arises from other DNA sequences in this sample as well. The chain joins TRBV20-1 to TRBJ2-5; D is uncertain. V lost 5 bases, J lost 0 bases, and 4 bases lay in between. There are 11 residues in the CDR3. Germline values: CDR1 DFQATT, CDR2 SNEGSKA (reference sequence). The CDR3 loop is CSAWDQETQYF. The CDR3 DNA sequence: TGCAGTGCTTGGGACCAAGAGACCCAGTACTTC.

The chain uses TRBV7-8 and TRBJ2-7, with 9 bases lining up with TRBD1. This CDR3 spans 15 amino acids. Trimming at V came to 1 base and at J to 3 bases, leaving 4 bases not matched to a gene. Germline values: CDR1 SGHVS, CDR2 FQNEAQ. The CDR3 loop is CASSLVGTGLYEQYF. The CDR3 DNA follows: TGTGCCAGCAGCTTAGTAGGGACAGGGCTCTACGAGCAGTACTTC.

V is TRBV4-1 and J is TRBJ1-2; weak D call: TRBD1 (5 bases). This CDR3 is built from 15 residues. Germline V gene lookup returns CDR1 MGHRA and CDR2 YSYEKL. V gave up 5 bases and J gave up 4 bases, with 17 bases separating them. CDR3 protein: CASSAPGTEIYGYTF. In nucleotides, the CDR3 is TGCGCCAGCAGCGCTCCCGGGACGGAAATCTATGGCTACACCTTC.

The chain recombines TRBV5-1 with TRBJ2-1, with a weak D call TRBD2 (7 bases). Germline CDR1 SGHRS, CDR2 YFSETQ. This CDR3 comprises 15 residues. Trimming left V 2 bases short and J 5 bases short, with 14 bases between. The CDR3 DNA sequence: TGCGCCAGCAGCTTATGGGGGGGCGCCCACAATGAGCAGTTCTTC. Translation gives CASSLWGGAHNEQFF.

The chain carries TRBV28 and TRBJ2-2, with D unclear. Trimming cost V 6 bases and J 6 bases, with 11 bases left between them. This CDR3 is 13 amino acids long. Per the germline V gene, CDR1 is MDHEN and CDR2 is SYDVKM. The CDR3 DNA follows: TGTGCCAGCAGAGGGCGGTGGGCCGGGGAGCTGTTTTTT. Translating gives CASRGRWAGELFF.

The chain combines TRBV29-1 with TRBJ1-5; 8 bases agree with TRBD1. Germline V lookup: CDR1 SQVTM, CDR2 ANQGSEA. The CDR3 runs 14 residues. Trimming cost V 6 bases and J 0 bases; bases outside gene matches: 4. The CDR3 sequence: CSVRTGHSNQPQHF. In DNA, the CDR3 is TGCAGCGTCAGGACAGGGCATAGCAATCAGCCCCAGCATTTT.

V and J are TRBV4-2 and TRBJ2-5; possible D gene TRBD2, 6 bases. This CDR3 comprises 15 residues. Germline CDR1 LGHNA, CDR2 YNFKEQ. Trimming removed 0 bases from V and 5 bases from J, with 13 bases in between. CDR3 nucleotides: TGTGCCAGCAGCCAAGATGGCGGGGCGGGGGAGACCCAGTACTTC. Its translation: CASSQDGGAGETQYF.

This rearrangement joins TRBV4-2 to TRBJ2-7; D tentatively reads TRBD1 or TRBD2 (5 bases each). The CDR3 extends over 15 amino acids. Germline CDR1 LGHNA, CDR2 YNFKEQ. Deletions cut 5 bases from V and 6 bases from J, with 20 bases between. In DNA, the CDR3 is TGTGCCAGCAGCTTTTATGGGGGTCGGGGCAGCGAGCAGTACTTC. This encodes CASSFYGGRGSEQYF.

Concerning this clone itself: Sequence at one end of the junction differs from germline and may be a read error. Other DNA sequences in the sample encode the same CDR3. This rearrangement joins TRBV7-2 to TRBJ2-2; 9 bases agree with TRBD1. The CDR3 has 15 amino acids. Germline V CDR1 and CDR2: SGHTA, FQGNSA. Here the CDR3 DNA reads TGTGCCAGCAGCTCTGGGACAGGGTACACCGGGGAGCTATTTTTT. Amino acids: CASSSGTGYTGELFF.

The chain has TRBV19 and TRBJ1-2; D call uncertain. The CDR3 has 14 amino acids. CDR1 and CDR2 from the germline V gene are LNHDA and SQIVND (reference sequence). V was trimmed by 1 base and J by 0 bases, leaving 6 bases between them. The CDR3 loop reads CASSIGEANYGYTF. The CDR3 region has the DNA TGTGCCAGTAGTATAGGTGAAGCTAACTATGGCTACACCTTC.

This sequence joins TRBV2 and TRBJ1-4; possibly TRBD1 for D (5 bases). V shed 4 bases and J shed 7 bases, with 10 bases lying between them. Germline V lookup: CDR1 SNHLY, CDR2 FYNNEI. The CDR3 is 13 residues long. For the CDR3, the DNA is TGTGCCAGCAGTGTCCCAGGGCGTGAAAAACTGTTTTTT. This translates into CASSVPGREKLFF. Complete variable domain (other parts from reference TRBV2 and TRBJ1-4): EPEVTQTPSHQVTQMGQEVILRCVPISNHLYFYWYRQILGQKVEFLVSFYNNEISEKSEIFDDQFSVERPDGSNFTLKIRSTKLEDSAMYFCASSVPGREKLFFGSGTQLSVL.

Turning to this clone: At one end the junction does not follow the germline gene, possibly because of a read error. The gene calls are TRBV5-1 and TRBJ1-1; weak D call: TRBD1 (5 bases). CDR3 length equals 17 residues. CDR1 SGHRS and CDR2 YFSETQ come from the germline V gene. CDR3 amino acids: CASRLGSGYGGTTEAFF. The CDR3 DNA follows: TGCGCCAGCAGATTGGGATCAGGGTACGGGGGGACCACTGAAGCTTTCTTT.

This clone was picked up a small number of times. This rearrangement joins TRBV4-1 to TRBJ2-1, with D possibly called TRBD1 or TRBD2 (6 bases each). The germline V and J ends were trimmed by 0 bases and 4 bases, with 16 bases remaining between them. There are 17 residues in the CDR3. Germline CDR1 reads MGHRA; CDR2 reads YSYEKL. This chain's CDR3 is CASSQEGGPVGYNEQFF. CDR3 bases: TGCGCCAGCAGCCAAGAAGGGGGGCCCGTGGGTTACAATGAGCAGTTCTTC.

In its sample, this clone was seen once. The chain couples TRBV6-1 to TRBJ1-1; the match to TRBD1 covers 8 bases. V dropped 6 bases and J dropped 5; count of bases not matched to a gene: 5. CDR3 length: 13 residues. In germline, CDR1 is MNHNS, CDR2 SASEGT. The CDR3 region is CASRATGVTEAFF. CDR3 coding DNA: TGTGCCAGCAGGGCGACAGGGGTTACTGAAGCTTTCTTT.

The CDR3, as DNA: TGTGCCAGCAGTACTAGCGGGGCACGGGGTGGGGAGCTGTTTTTT. It specifies CASSTSGARGGELFF. V and J are TRBV27 and TRBJ2-2; 10 nucleotides match TRBD2. V lost 5 bases to trimming and J lost 8 bases; unmatched junction nucleotides: 8. Germline V gives CDR1 MNHEY, CDR2 SMNVEV (reference sequence). The length of the CDR3 is 15 residues.

The V gene is TRBV6-1, the J gene TRBJ2-7; no reliable D call. Trimming removed 8 bases at V and 6 bases at J, with 20 bases between. Germline CDR1 reads MNHNS; CDR2 reads SASEGT. This CDR3 is built from 14 residues. The CDR3 sequence is CASLPDGWWSEQYF. The CDR3 nucleotides read TGTGCCAGCCTTCCCGACGGGTGGTGGAGCGAGCAGTACTTC.

The chain is built from TRBV2 and TRBJ1-2, with 8 bases lining up with TRBD1. The germline V gene encodes CDR1 SNHLY and CDR2 FYNNEI. The length of the CDR3 is 14 residues. V shed 4 bases and J 7 bases; nucleotides not matched to a gene: 8. Here the CDR3 reads CASSADREGAGYTF. The CDR3 DNA follows: TGTGCCAGCAGTGCGGACAGGGAAGGCGCTGGCTACACCTTC.

The chain combines TRBV6-1 with TRBJ2-7, with a weak D call TRBD1 (6 bases). Germline CDR1 is MNHNS and CDR2 is SASEGT. V was clipped by 4 bases and J by 2 bases, with 21 bases between them. This CDR3 comprises 17 residues. The CDR3: CASSGAAQGLGAYEQYF. CDR3 DNA sequence: TGTGCCAGCAGTGGGGCCGCACAGGGCCTAGGTGCCTACGAGCAGTACTTC.

This clone has a handful of counts. The rearrangement joins TRBV2 to TRBJ2-7; no reliable D call. Per the germline V gene, CDR1 is SNHLY and CDR2 is FYNNEI. V lost 6 bases, J lost 6 bases, and 15 bases lay in between. The CDR3 runs to 13 residues. CDR3 residues: CASSDIKEGEQYF. For the CDR3, the DNA is TGTGCCAGCAGCGATATAAAAGAAGGCGAGCAGTACTTC.

The chain uses TRBV10-2 and TRBJ2-1, with a weak D call TRBD1 (6 bases). Between the trimmed V and J ends, which lost 6 bases and 0 bases, there was a span of 12 bases. The CDR3 consists of 15 residues. Germline loops: CDR1 WSHSY, CDR2 SAAADI. The CDR3, as DNA: TGCGCCAGCAGCCAAGACAGGAGCTCCTACAATGAGCAGTTCTTC. The encoded protein is CASSQDRSSYNEQFF.

This chain links TRBV9 with TRBJ1-6; D is perhaps TRBD1 (5 bases). The CDR3 is 14 residues long. V gave up 1 base and J gave up 7 bases, with 9 bases separating them. The germline V gene has CDR1 SGDLS and CDR2 YYNGEE. The CDR3 DNA sequence: TGTGCCAGCAGCGTATCAGGGAGGAATTCACCCCTCCACTTT. Residues: CASSVSGRNSPLHF.

This chain joins TRBV7-2 and TRBJ2-5; unclear D gene. CDR3 length equals 12 residues. CDR1 SGHTA and CDR2 FQGNSA come from the germline V gene. With 4 bases removed from V and 0 bases from J, the gap between germline ends came to 3 bases. The chain's CDR3 is CASSSYQETQYF. The CDR3 region has the DNA TGTGCCAGCAGCTCGTACCAAGAGACCCAGTACTTC.

The chain links TRBV6-5 to TRBJ1-2, with TRBD1 matching 7 bases. The CDR3 extends over 13 amino acids. The V gene's germline CDR1 is MNHEY and CDR2 SVGAGI. V shed 6 bases and J 2 bases; nucleotides not matched to a gene: 3. This CDR3 is CASRPQGNYGYTF. The DNA of the CDR3 is TGTGCCAGCAGACCACAGGGGAACTATGGCTACACCTTC.

The CDR3 coding sequence is TGTGCCAGCAGCTTGGATAGCAATCAGCCCCAGCATTTT. This sequence encodes CASSLDSNQPQHF. V and J are TRBV5-4 and TRBJ1-5; D is ambiguous. Trimming took 0 bases from V and 0 from J, leaving 1 base between them. The CDR3 spans 13 residues. Per the germline V gene, CDR1 is SGHNT and CDR2 is YYREEE (reference sequence).

This CDR3 reads CASSPQGLVWNEQFF. The CDR3 nucleotides read TGTGCCAGCAGCCCACAGGGACTAGTTTGGAATGAGCAGTTCTTC. The chain combines TRBV14 with TRBJ2-1; 8 nucleotides line up with TRBD2. CDR3 length: 15 residues. Trimming removed 4 bases from V and 7 bases from J; junction bases left unmatched: 9. The V gene's germline CDR1 is SGHDN and CDR2 FVKESK.

This clone was detected only a few times. V usage is TRBV5-4 and J usage is TRBJ2-2; D perhaps matches TRBD2 (7 bases). The V gene lost 3 bases and the J gene lost 3 bases, with 12 bases spanning the gap. The V gene's germline CDR1 is SGHNT and CDR2 YYREEE (reference sequence). This CDR3 comprises 15 residues. The DNA of the CDR3 is TGTGCCAGCAGCTGGGGGCGGGGGTACACCGGGGAGCTGTTTTTT. This codes for CASSWGRGYTGELFF.

The chain joins TRBV27 to TRBJ1-1; D remains ambiguous. Germline-derived CDR1 and CDR2 are MNHEY and SMNVEV (reference sequence). The CDR3 is 14 residues long. Between the trimmed V and J ends, which lost 6 bases and 0 bases, there was a span of 11 bases. The CDR3 nucleotides are TGTGCCAGCAGCTCGATGACGGTGAACACTGAAGCTTTCTTT. Protein sequence: CASSSMTVNTEAFF.